There are many counts of the clone carrying this TCR beta chain. Its antigen is not known. A universal primer site came from template switching; cDNA carried unique molecular identifiers. Each CDR3 protein is one row after TCRdb ran MiXCR on the 5' RACE reads. The sample yields 420,000 or so distinct CDR3 sequences, approximately 17% seen once. V was shortened by 0 bases and J by 1 base, with 9 bases between the two germline ends. The V gene's germline CDR1 is LGHDT and CDR2 YNNKEL (reference sequence). This CDR3 spans 15 amino acids. The record originates from a study of identical twins. Study-wide results and caveats: The authors noted that invariant MAIT and iNKT cells could partly confound zero-insertion analyses.

The chain combines TRBV3-1 with TRBJ1-1, with no clear D. This TCR derives from a man aged 45-65 years in good health. Source material: naive T cells sorted from blood. The CDR3 region is CASSQDLPRNTEAFF. The CDR3 bases are TGTGCCAGCAGCCAAGATCTCCCCAGGAACACTGAAGCTTTCTTT.